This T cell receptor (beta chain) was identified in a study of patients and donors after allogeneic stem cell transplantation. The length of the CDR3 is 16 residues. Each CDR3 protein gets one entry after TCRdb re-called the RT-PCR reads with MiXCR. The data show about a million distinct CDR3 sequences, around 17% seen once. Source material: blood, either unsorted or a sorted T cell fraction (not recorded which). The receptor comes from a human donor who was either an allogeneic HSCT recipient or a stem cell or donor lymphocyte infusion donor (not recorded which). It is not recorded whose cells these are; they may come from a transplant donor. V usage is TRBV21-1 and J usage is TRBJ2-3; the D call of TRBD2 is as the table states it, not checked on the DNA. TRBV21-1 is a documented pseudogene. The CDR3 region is CASSLPGGPGADTQYF. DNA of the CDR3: TGTGCCAGCAGCCTCCCCGGAGGGCCTGGGGCAGATACGCAGTATTTT.